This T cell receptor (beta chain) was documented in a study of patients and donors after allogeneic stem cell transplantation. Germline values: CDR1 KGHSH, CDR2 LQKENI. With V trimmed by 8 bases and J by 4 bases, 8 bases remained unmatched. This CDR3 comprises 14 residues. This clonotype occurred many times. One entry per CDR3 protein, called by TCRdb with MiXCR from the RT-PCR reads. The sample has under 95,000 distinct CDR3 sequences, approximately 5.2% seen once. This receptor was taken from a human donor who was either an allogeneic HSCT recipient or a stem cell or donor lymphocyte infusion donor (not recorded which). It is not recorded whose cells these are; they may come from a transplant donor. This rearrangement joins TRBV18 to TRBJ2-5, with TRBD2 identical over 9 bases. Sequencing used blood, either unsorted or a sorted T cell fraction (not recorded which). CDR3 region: CASRGLAGSETQYF. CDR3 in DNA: TGTGCCAGCCGCGGGCTAGCGGGATCAGAGACCCAGTACTTC. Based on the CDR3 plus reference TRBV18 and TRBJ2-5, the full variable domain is NAGVMQNPRHLVRRRGQEARLRCSPMKGHSHVYWYRQLPEEGLKFMVYLQKENIIDESGMPKERFSAEFPKEGPSILRIQQVVRGDSAAYFCASRGLAGSETQYFGPGTRLLVL.